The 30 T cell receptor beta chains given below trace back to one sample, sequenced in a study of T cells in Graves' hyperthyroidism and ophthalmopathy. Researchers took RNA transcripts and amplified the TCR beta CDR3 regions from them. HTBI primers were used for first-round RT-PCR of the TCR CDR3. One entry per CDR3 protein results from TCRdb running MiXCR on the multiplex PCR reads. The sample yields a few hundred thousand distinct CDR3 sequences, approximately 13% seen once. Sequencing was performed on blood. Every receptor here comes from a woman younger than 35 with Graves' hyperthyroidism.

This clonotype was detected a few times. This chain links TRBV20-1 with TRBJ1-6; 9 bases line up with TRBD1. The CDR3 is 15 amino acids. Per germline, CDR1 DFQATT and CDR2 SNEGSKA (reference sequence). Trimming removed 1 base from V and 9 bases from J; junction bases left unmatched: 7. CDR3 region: CSARVGQGNGSPLHF. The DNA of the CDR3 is TGCAGTGCTAGAGTCGGACAGGGGAACGGTTCACCCCTCCACTTT.

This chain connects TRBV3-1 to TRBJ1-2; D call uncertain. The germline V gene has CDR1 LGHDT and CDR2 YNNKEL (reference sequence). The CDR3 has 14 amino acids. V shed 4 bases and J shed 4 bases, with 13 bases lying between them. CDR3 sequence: CASSPHGILYGYTF. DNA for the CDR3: TGTGCCAGCAGCCCCCACGGGATCCTCTATGGCTACACCTTC.

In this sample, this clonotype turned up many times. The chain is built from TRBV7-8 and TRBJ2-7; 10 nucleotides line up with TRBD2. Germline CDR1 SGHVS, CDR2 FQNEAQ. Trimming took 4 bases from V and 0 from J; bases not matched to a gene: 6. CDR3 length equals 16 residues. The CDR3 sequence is CASSSIAGGSSYEQYF. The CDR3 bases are TGTGCCAGCAGCTCGATAGCGGGGGGCAGCTCCTACGAGCAGTACTTC.

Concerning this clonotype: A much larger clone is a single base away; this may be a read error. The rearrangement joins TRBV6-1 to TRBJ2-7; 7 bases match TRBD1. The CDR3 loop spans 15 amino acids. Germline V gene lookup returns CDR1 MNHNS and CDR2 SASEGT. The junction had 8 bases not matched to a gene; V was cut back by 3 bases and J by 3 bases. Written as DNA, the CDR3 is TGTGCCAGCAGTGAGGCAGGACAGGTAAACTACGAGCAGTACTTC. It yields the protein CASSEAGQVNYEQYF.

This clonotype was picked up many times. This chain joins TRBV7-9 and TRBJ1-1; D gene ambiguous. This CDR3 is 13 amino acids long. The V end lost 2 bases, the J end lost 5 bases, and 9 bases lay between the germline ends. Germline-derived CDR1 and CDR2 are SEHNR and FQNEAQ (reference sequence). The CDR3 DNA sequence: TGTGCCAGCAGCTTACAGCAGAGGACTGAAGCTTTCTTT. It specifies CASSLQQRTEAFF.

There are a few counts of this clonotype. The CDR3 protein is CASSQVQEETQYF. DNA of the CDR3: TGCGCCAGCAGCCAAGTGCAGGAAGAGACCCAGTACTTC. The chain recombines TRBV4-1 with TRBJ2-5; D not resolved. This CDR3 contains 13 residues. CDR1 is MGHRA, CDR2 YSYEKL, per germline. Deletions cut 1 base from V and 3 bases from J, with 6 bases between.

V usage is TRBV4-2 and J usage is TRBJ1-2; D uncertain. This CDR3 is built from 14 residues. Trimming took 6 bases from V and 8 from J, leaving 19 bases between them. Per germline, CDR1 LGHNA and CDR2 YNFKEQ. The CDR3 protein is CASSQNIVLQGYTF. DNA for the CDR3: TGTGCCAGCAGTCAAAACATTGTGTTGCAAGGCTACACCTTC.

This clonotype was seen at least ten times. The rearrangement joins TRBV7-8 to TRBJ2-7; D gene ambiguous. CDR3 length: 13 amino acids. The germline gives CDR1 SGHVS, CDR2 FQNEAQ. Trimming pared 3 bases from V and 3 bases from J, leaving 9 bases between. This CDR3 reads CASSFGRGYEQYF. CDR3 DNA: TGTGCCAGCAGCTTTGGCCGAGGCTACGAGCAGTACTTC.

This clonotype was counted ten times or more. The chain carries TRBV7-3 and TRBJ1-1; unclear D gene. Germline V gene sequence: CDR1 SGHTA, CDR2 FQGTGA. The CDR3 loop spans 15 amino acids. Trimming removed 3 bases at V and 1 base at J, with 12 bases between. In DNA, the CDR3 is TGTGCCAGCAGCTTTTACCCGGGGAGGAACACTGAAGCTTTCTTT. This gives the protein CASSFYPGRNTEAFF. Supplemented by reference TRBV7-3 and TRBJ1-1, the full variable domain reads GAGVSQTPSNKVTEKGKYVELRCDPISGHTALYWYRQSLGQGPEFLIYFQGTGAADDSGLPNDRFFAVRPEGSVSTLKIQRTERGDSAVYLCASSFYPGRNTEAFFGQGTRLTVV.

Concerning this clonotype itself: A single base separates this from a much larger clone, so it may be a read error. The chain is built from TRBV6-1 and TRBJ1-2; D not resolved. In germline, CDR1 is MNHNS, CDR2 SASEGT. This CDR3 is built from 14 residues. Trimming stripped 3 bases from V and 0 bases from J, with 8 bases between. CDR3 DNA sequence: TGTGCCAGCAGTGACGCCCTGACTAACTATGGCTACACCTTC. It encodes CASSDALTNYGYTF.

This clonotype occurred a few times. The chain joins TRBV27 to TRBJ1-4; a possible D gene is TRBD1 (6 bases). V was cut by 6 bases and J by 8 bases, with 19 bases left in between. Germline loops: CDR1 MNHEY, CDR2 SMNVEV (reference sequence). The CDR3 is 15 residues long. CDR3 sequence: CASRTTGIDSEKLFF. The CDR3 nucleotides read TGTGCCAGCAGAACAACAGGGATCGACTCCGAAAAACTGTTTTTT.

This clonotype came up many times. Here the CDR3 reads CATKTSGSTGTDTQYF. The CDR3 nucleotides read TGTGCCACCAAAACAAGCGGGAGTACAGGGACAGATACGCAGTATTTT. The rearrangement joins TRBV28 to TRBJ2-3; 8 nucleotides line up with TRBD2. V lost 10 bases and J lost 3; bases outside the gene matches: 15. CDR3 length equals 16 residues. Germline CDR1 and CDR2: MDHEN and SYDVKM.

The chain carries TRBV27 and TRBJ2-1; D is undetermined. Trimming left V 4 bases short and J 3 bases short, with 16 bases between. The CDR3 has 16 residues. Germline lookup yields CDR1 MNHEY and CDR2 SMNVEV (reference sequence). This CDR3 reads CASSSQWLTHYNEQFF. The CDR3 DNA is TGTGCCAGCAGTTCACAGTGGTTGACTCACTACAATGAGCAGTTCTTC.

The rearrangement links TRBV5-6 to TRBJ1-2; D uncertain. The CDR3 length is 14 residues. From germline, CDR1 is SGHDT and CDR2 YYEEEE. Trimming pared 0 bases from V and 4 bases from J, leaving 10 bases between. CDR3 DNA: TGTGCCAGCAGCTTGGGGGAGTTCGGCTATGGCTACACCTTC. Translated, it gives CASSLGEFGYGYTF.

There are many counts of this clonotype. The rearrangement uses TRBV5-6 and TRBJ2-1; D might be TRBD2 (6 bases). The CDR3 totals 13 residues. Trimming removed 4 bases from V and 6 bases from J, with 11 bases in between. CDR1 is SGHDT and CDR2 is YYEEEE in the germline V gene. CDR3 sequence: CASSGGLSNEQFF. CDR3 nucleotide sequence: TGTGCCAGCAGCGGGGGACTGAGCAATGAGCAGTTCTTC.

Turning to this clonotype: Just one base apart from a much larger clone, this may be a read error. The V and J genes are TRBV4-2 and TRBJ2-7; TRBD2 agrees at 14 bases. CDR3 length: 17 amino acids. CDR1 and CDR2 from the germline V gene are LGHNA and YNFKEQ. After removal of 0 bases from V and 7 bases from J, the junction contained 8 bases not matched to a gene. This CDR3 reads CASSQDLRTSGRSEQYF. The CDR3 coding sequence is TGTGCCAGCAGCCAAGATCTCAGGACTAGCGGGAGGAGTGAGCAGTACTTC.

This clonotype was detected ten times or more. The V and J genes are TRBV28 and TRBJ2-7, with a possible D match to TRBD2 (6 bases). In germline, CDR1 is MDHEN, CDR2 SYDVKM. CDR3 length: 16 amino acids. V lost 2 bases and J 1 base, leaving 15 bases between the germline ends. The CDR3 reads CASSLQLGGVSYEQYF. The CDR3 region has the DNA TGTGCCAGCAGTTTACAACTGGGCGGGGTGTCCTACGAGCAGTACTTC.

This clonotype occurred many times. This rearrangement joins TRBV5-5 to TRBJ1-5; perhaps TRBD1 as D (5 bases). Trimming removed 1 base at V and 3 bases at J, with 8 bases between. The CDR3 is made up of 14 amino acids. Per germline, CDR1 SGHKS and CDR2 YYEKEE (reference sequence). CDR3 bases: TGTGCCAGCAGCTTGTTCGGGGCCAATCAGCCCCAGCATTTT. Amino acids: CASSLFGANQPQHF.

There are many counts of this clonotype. The CDR3 reads CASSPVSGTRGTEAFF. The CDR3 bases are TGTGCCAGCTCCCCCGTAAGTGGTACAAGAGGGACTGAAGCTTTCTTT. The chain employs TRBV18 and TRBJ1-1; D is unresolved. Germline values: CDR1 KGHSH, CDR2 LQKENI. The CDR3 runs to 16 residues. The V end lost 6 bases, the J end lost 5 bases, and 22 bases lay between the germline ends.

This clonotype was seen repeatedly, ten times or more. CDR3 amino acids: CSASLVFMETQYF. The DNA of the CDR3 is TGCAGTGCTAGCTTAGTGTTCATGGAGACCCAGTACTTC. The chain combines TRBV20-1 with TRBJ2-5; D is uncertain. Germline loops: CDR1 DFQATT, CDR2 SNEGSKA (reference sequence). V lost 3 bases to trimming and J lost 5 bases, with 13 bases between them. CDR3 length equals 13 residues.

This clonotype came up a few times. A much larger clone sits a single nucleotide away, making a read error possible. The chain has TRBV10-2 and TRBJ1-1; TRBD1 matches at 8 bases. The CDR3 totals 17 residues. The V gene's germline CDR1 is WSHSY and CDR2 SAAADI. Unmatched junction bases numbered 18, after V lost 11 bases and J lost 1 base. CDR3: CAGILEGTGATNTEAFF. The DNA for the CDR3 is TGCGCCGGCATCCTGGAAGGGACAGGTGCTACGAACACTGAAGCTTTCTTT.

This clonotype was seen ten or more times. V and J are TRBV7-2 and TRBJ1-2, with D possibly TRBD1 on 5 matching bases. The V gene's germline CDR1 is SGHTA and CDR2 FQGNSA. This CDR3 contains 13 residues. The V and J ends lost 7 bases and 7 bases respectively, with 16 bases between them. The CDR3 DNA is TGTGCCAGCACCACACACCGGGACGCTGGCTACACCTTC. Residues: CASTTHRDAGYTF.

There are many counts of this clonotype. Written as DNA, the CDR3 is TGTGCCACCCTACTCGGGACTAGCGGGAGGGCCAGGTACGAGCAGTACTTC. Residues: CATLLGTSGRARYEQYF. J is TRBJ2-7 and V is TRBV28, with 16 bases aligning to TRBD2. There are 17 residues in the CDR3. Germline V lookup: CDR1 MDHEN, CDR2 SYDVKM. V shed 10 bases, J shed 4 bases, and the junction held 13 bases outside the gene matches.

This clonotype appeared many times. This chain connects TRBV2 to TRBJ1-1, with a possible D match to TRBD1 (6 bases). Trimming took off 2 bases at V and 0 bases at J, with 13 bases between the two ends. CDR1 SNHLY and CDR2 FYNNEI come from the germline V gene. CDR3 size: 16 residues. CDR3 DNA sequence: TGTGCCAGCAGTGAAAGAGCAGGGGAAATGAACACTGAAGCTTTCTTT. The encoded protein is CASSERAGEMNTEAFF. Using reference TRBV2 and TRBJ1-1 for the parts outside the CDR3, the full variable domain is EPEVTQTPSHQVTQMGQEVILRCVPISNHLYFYWYRQILGQKVEFLVSFYNNEISEKSEIFDDQFSVERPDGSNFTLKIRSTKLEDSAMYFCASSERAGEMNTEAFFGQGTRLTVV.

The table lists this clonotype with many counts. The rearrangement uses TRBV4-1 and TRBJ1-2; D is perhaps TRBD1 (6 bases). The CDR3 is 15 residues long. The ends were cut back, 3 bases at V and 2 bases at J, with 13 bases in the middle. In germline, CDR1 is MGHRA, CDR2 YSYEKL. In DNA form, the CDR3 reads TGCGCCAGCAGCCAGTTAAAGGGGGAGAACTATGGCTACACCTTC. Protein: CASSQLKGENYGYTF.

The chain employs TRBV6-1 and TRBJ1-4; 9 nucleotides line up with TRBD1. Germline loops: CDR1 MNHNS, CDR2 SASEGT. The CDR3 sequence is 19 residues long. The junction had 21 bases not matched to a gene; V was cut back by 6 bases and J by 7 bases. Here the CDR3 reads CASSDLHVGHRGRSEKLFF. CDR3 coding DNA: TGTGCCAGCAGCGATTTACACGTGGGGCACAGGGGGCGAAGTGAAAAACTGTTTTTT.

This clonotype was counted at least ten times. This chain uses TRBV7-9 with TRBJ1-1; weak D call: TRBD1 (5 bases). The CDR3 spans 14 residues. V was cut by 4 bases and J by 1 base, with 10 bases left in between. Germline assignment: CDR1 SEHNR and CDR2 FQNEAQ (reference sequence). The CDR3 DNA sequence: TGTGCCAGCAGCTATGGGGCAGCGAACACTGAAGCTTTCTTT. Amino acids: CASSYGAANTEAFF.

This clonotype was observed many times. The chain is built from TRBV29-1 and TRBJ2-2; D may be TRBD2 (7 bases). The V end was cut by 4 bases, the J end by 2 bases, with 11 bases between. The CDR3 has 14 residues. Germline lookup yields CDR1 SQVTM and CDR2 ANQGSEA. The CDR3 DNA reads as TGCAGCGTTGCACGGGGGGCCAACACCGGGGAGCTGTTTTTT. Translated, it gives CSVARGANTGELFF.

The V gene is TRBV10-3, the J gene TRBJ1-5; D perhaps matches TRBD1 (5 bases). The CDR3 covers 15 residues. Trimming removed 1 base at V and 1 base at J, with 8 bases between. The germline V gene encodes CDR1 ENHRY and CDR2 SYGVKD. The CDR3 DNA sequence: TGTGCCATCAGTGAGTACGAGGGGAGCAATCAGCCCCAGCATTTT. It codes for CAISEYEGSNQPQHF.

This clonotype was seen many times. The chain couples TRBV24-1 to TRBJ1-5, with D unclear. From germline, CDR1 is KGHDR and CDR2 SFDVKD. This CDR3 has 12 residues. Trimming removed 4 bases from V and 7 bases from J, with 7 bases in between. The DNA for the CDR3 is TGTGCCACCAGTGAGGCCGGGCAGCCCCAGCATTTT. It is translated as CATSEAGQPQHF.